The clone carrying this T cell receptor (beta chain) was found a few times. Deep was the level used in running the assay. Approximately 30,000 T cell genomes (approximately 300 ng DNA) went into each PBMC replicate. Using ten immunoSEQ deep assay plates, investigators sequenced unsorted PBMC DNA. TCRdb's copy holds only in-frame clones and misses some; the assay was immunoSEQ multiplex PCR. The sample yields 100,000 or so clones, less than 60% seen once. Study donors comprised healthy, HIV-negative adults devoid of recent acute infection or vaccination. Trimming removed 2 bases from V and 4 bases from J, with 12 bases in between. CDR3 size: 15 residues. Germline CDR1 is MNHEY and CDR2 is SMNVEV (reference sequence). This record comes from a study of shared clonotypes between healthy human individuals.

The receptor comes from a woman between 40 and 50 years old in good health. Some clones in this sample may be carry-over from other donors' samples. The gene calls are TRBV27 and TRBJ1-5; D may be TRBD1 (6 bases). The sequenced sample was PBMCs. CDR3 sequence: CASSLALGGNQPQHF. CDR3 sequence (DNA): TGTGCCAGCAGTTTAGCCCTAGGGGGGAATCAGCCCCAGCATTTT.